Listed below are T cell receptor beta chains from one sample, sequenced in a study of a mutant IDH1 vaccine in newly diagnosed glioma. Sequenced by immunoSEQ multiplex PCR; TCRdb stores in-frame clones only, minus some. The table lists about 40,000 clones, 65% to 85% of them singletons. These TCRs' antigens remain unknown. The starting material was PBMCs, obtained from a glioma patient whose treatment included an IDH1 peptide vaccine. The origin of the receptors is a man in his forties with glioma. The CDR3 runs from the conserved cysteine through the conserved F or W. Fields, in order: D gene, clone size, V gene, J gene, CDR3 protein, CDR3 DNA. The D gene is left open where the match is weak. The size of a clone is reported for some rows only, either as once, few or many, or as a class for expanded clones.

d_gene: TRBD2; abundance: NA; v_gene: TRBV2; j_gene: TRBJ2-5; CDR3aa: CASSEGRTAGGPRETQYF; CDR3nt: TGTGCCAGCAGTGAAGGGAGAACAGCGGGAGGGCCCAGGGAGACCCAGTACTTC
d_gene: NA; abundance: NA; v_gene: TRBV5-1; j_gene: TRBJ2-3; CDR3aa: CASSLLGSGDTQYF; CDR3nt: TGCGCCAGCAGCTTGCTGGGGTCCGGAGATACGCAGTATTTT
d_gene: TRBD1; abundance: NA; v_gene: TRBV2; j_gene: TRBJ1-3; CDR3aa: CASSEVGTGKGNTIYF; CDR3nt: TGTGCCAGCAGTGAAGTCGGGACAGGGAAGGGAAACACCATATATTTT
d_gene: NA; abundance: NA; v_gene: TRBV7-2; j_gene: TRBJ2-3; CDR3aa: CASSFGTRSSTDTQYF; CDR3nt: TGTGCCAGCAGCTTCGGTACGCGCTCTAGCACAGATACGCAGTATTTT
d_gene: TRBD2; abundance: NA; v_gene: TRBV7-8; j_gene: TRBJ2-7; CDR3aa: CASSTLAGGLNEQYF; CDR3nt: TGTGCCAGCAGCACCCTAGCGGGAGGCTTAAACGAGCAGTACTTC
d_gene: NA; abundance: NA; v_gene: TRBV9; j_gene: TRBJ2-1; CDR3aa: CASSPHLGSSSYNEQFF; CDR3nt: TGTGCCAGCAGCCCCCACCTCGGAAGTAGCTCCTACAATGAGCAGTTCTTC
d_gene: TRBD2; abundance: once; v_gene: TRBV7-2; j_gene: TRBJ2-1; CDR3aa: CASSRHGLAEYNEQFF; CDR3nt: TGTGCCAGCAGCCGACACGGACTAGCGGAGTACAATGAGCAGTTCTTC
d_gene: NA; abundance: NA; v_gene: TRBV15; j_gene: TRBJ2-5; CDR3aa: CATSRRAGQETQYF; CDR3nt: TGTGCCACCAGCAGAAGGGCAGGGCAAGAGACCCAGTACTTC
d_gene: NA; abundance: NA; v_gene: TRBV6-1; j_gene: TRBJ1-4; CDR3aa: CASRFTGRTNEKLFF; CDR3nt: TGTGCCAGCAGATTCACAGGACGAACTAATGAAAAACTGTTTTTT
d_gene: NA; abundance: NA; v_gene: TRBV6-5; j_gene: TRBJ2-2; CDR3aa: CASSYSGLPNTGELFF; CDR3nt: TGTGCCAGCAGTTACTCCGGACTTCCAAACACCGGGGAGCTGTTTTTT
d_gene: NA; abundance: NA; v_gene: TRBV7-9; j_gene: TRBJ2-3; CDR3aa: CASDSGSTDTQYF; CDR3nt: TGTGCCAGCGACAGCGGTAGCACAGATACGCAGTATTTT
d_gene: NA; abundance: NA; v_gene: TRBV5-5; j_gene: TRBJ1-4; CDR3aa: CASSFEAEKLFF; CDR3nt: TGTGCCAGCAGCTTTGAGGCTGAAAAACTGTTTTTT
d_gene: NA; abundance: NA; v_gene: TRBV9; j_gene: TRBJ2-7; CDR3aa: CASSVDGGHSYEQYF; CDR3nt: TGTGCCAGCAGCGTAGACGGGGGACACTCCTACGAGCAGTACTTC
d_gene: NA; abundance: NA; v_gene: TRBV4-2; j_gene: TRBJ2-4; CDR3aa: CASSQDGPPLNIQYF; CDR3nt: TGTGCCAGCAGCCAAGACGGGCCCCCTTTAAACATTCAGTACTTC
d_gene: NA; abundance: once; v_gene: TRBV19; j_gene: TRBJ1-5; CDR3aa: CASSIVWGRQPQHF; CDR3nt: TGTGCCAGTAGTATAGTTTGGGGGCGGCAGCCCCAGCATTTT
d_gene: TRBD1; abundance: NA; v_gene: TRBV5-8; j_gene: TRBJ1-2; CDR3aa: CASSSTGGYGYTF; CDR3nt: TGTGCCAGCAGCTCCACAGGGGGCTATGGCTACACCTTC
d_gene: TRBD1; abundance: NA; v_gene: TRBV13; j_gene: TRBJ2-7; CDR3aa: CASSTSPEQGFAYEQYF; CDR3nt: TGTGCCAGCAGCACTTCCCCGGAACAGGGGTTCGCCTACGAGCAGTACTTC
d_gene: NA; abundance: NA; v_gene: TRBV7-9; j_gene: TRBJ2-7; CDR3aa: CASTRWRGTQKTNYEQYF; CDR3nt: TGTGCCAGCACTCGTTGGAGGGGGACCCAGAAAACGAACTACGAGCAGTACTTC
d_gene: TRBD1; abundance: NA; v_gene: TRBV4-1; j_gene: TRBJ2-7; CDR3aa: CASSLRQGGREQYF; CDR3nt: TGCGCCAGCAGCCTAAGACAGGGGGGCCGCGAGCAGTACTTC
d_gene: NA; abundance: NA; v_gene: TRBV4-2; j_gene: TRBJ2-1; CDR3aa: CASSHNGAGGDNEQFF; CDR3nt: TGTGCCAGCAGCCATAATGGGGCAGGAGGGGACAATGAGCAGTTCTTC
d_gene: NA; abundance: NA; v_gene: TRBV19; j_gene: TRBJ2-3; CDR3aa: CASSIAGSDTQYF; CDR3nt: TGTGCCAGTAGTATAGCAGGTTCAGATACGCAGTATTTT
d_gene: TRBD2; abundance: NA; v_gene: TRBV28; j_gene: TRBJ2-3; CDR3aa: CASSYLAGIKDTQYF; CDR3nt: TGTGCCAGCAGTTACCTAGCGGGAATCAAAGATACGCAGTATTTT
d_gene: NA; abundance: NA; v_gene: TRBV15; j_gene: TRBJ1-5; CDR3aa: CATSRDWDQPQHF; CDR3nt: TGTGCCACCAGCAGAGATTGGGATCAGCCCCAGCATTTT
d_gene: NA; abundance: NA; v_gene: TRBV9; j_gene: TRBJ2-1; CDR3aa: CASSGRRTFPNNEQFF; CDR3nt: TGTGCCAGCAGCGGACGTAGGACCTTCCCCAACAATGAGCAGTTCTTC
d_gene: TRBD2; abundance: NA; v_gene: TRBV9; j_gene: TRBJ2-3; CDR3aa: CASSVGASGSVGTDTQYF; CDR3nt: TGTGCCAGCAGCGTAGGGGCTAGCGGGAGTGTGGGCACAGATACGCAGTATTTT
d_gene: NA; abundance: NA; v_gene: TRBV7-2; j_gene: TRBJ2-5; CDR3aa: CASSLLLRGETQYF; CDR3nt: TGTGCCAGCAGCTTGCTATTACGAGGAGAGACCCAGTACTTC
d_gene: TRBD1; abundance: NA; v_gene: TRBV19; j_gene: TRBJ2-7; CDR3aa: CASSLRDSSYEQYF; CDR3nt: TGTGCCAGTTCTTTGAGGGACAGCTCCTACGAGCAGTACTTC
d_gene: NA; abundance: NA; v_gene: TRBV7-9; j_gene: TRBJ1-1; CDR3aa: CASSSTYEAFF; CDR3nt: TGTGCCAGCAGCTCAACATATGAAGCTTTCTTT
d_gene: TRBD2; abundance: NA; v_gene: TRBV7-7; j_gene: TRBJ2-1; CDR3aa: CASSFVAGVGSEQFF; CDR3nt: TGTGCTAGCAGCTTCGTAGCGGGAGTAGGGTCTGAGCAGTTCTTC
d_gene: NA; abundance: NA; v_gene: TRBV2; j_gene: TRBJ2-5; CDR3aa: CASSPAAGYAETQYF; CDR3nt: TGTGCCAGCAGCCCGGCAGCCGGGTATGCTGAGACCCAGTACTTC
d_gene: TRBD1; abundance: NA; v_gene: TRBV27; j_gene: TRBJ1-2; CDR3aa: CASSPRQGVAYGYTF; CDR3nt: TGTGCCAGCAGTCCGAGACAGGGAGTCGCCTATGGCTACACCTTC
d_gene: NA; abundance: few; v_gene: TRBV4-2; j_gene: TRBJ2-5; CDR3aa: CASSQDPVEGETQYF; CDR3nt: TGTGCCAGCAGCCAAGATCCGGTTGAGGGGGAGACCCAGTACTTC
d_gene: TRBD2; abundance: NA; v_gene: TRBV5-1; j_gene: TRBJ2-5; CDR3aa: CASSLAGYKETQYF; CDR3nt: TGCGCCAGCAGCTTAGCGGGATATAAAGAGACCCAGTACTTC
d_gene: TRBD1; abundance: NA; v_gene: TRBV6-5; j_gene: TRBJ2-1; CDR3aa: CASIPQGAINEQFF; CDR3nt: TGTGCCAGCATCCCCCAGGGGGCGATCAATGAGCAGTTCTTC
d_gene: TRBD2; abundance: NA; v_gene: TRBV9; j_gene: TRBJ2-2; CDR3aa: CASNRLAGTGELFF; CDR3nt: TGTGCCAGCAATCGACTAGCCGGCACCGGGGAGCTGTTTTTT
d_gene: NA; abundance: NA; v_gene: TRBV27; j_gene: TRBJ2-7; CDR3aa: CASSHHYEQYF; CDR3nt: TGTGCCAGCAGTCATCATTACGAGCAGTACTTC
d_gene: TRBD1; abundance: NA; v_gene: TRBV19; j_gene: TRBJ1-5; CDR3aa: CASSRQGFSQPQHF; CDR3nt: TGTGCCAGTAGTAGACAGGGGTTTAGTCAGCCCCAGCATTTT
d_gene: NA; abundance: NA; v_gene: TRBV4-1; j_gene: TRBJ2-7; CDR3aa: CASSPQDSPTYEQYF; CDR3nt: TGCGCCAGCAGCCCCCAGGACAGCCCCACCTACGAGCAGTACTTC
d_gene: NA; abundance: NA; v_gene: TRBV7-2; j_gene: TRBJ2-3; CDR3aa: CASSRQARTDTQYF; CDR3nt: TGTGCCAGCAGCCGACAGGCACGCACAGATACGCAGTATTTT
d_gene: NA; abundance: once; v_gene: TRBV5-4; j_gene: TRBJ2-4; CDR3aa: CASSLRGDIQYF; CDR3nt: TGTGCCAGCAGCTTGAGAGGAGACATTCAGTACTTC
d_gene: NA; abundance: NA; v_gene: TRBV18; j_gene: TRBJ2-7; CDR3aa: CASSPRADTYEQYF; CDR3nt: TGTGCCAGCTCACCCCGGGCAGATACCTACGAGCAGTACTTC
d_gene: NA; abundance: NA; v_gene: TRBV5-6; j_gene: TRBJ2-6; CDR3aa: CASSLVAGSSGANVLTF; CDR3nt: TGTGCCAGCAGCTTGGTTGCAGGGAGCTCTGGGGCCAACGTCCTGACTTTC
d_gene: NA; abundance: once; v_gene: TRBV28; j_gene: TRBJ1-2; CDR3aa: CASSFLTGDGYTF; CDR3nt: TGTGCCAGCAGTTTTTTGACAGGAGATGGCTACACCTTC
d_gene: NA; abundance: NA; v_gene: TRBV15; j_gene: TRBJ1-5; CDR3aa: CATSIDNLPQHF; CDR3nt: TGTGCCACCAGCATAGATAACCTGCCCCAGCATTTT
d_gene: TRBD2; abundance: NA; v_gene: TRBV5-1; j_gene: TRBJ2-3; CDR3aa: CASSLAAGGPIDTQYF; CDR3nt: TGCGCCAGCAGCTTGGCGGCGGGAGGGCCCATAGATACGCAGTATTTT
d_gene: NA; abundance: NA; v_gene: TRBV18; j_gene: TRBJ2-4; CDR3aa: CASSPGGPMDIQYF; CDR3nt: TGTGCCAGCTCACCAGGGGGGCCTATGGACATTCAGTACTTC
d_gene: NA; abundance: NA; v_gene: TRBV27; j_gene: TRBJ2-5; CDR3aa: CASSLSRKTQYF; CDR3nt: TGTGCCAGCAGTTTATCGAGAAAGACCCAGTACTTC
d_gene: TRBD2; abundance: NA; v_gene: TRBV5-1; j_gene: TRBJ2-3; CDR3aa: CASSWSAGGTDTQYF; CDR3nt: TGCGCCAGCAGCTGGTCAGCGGGAGGCACAGATACGCAGTATTTT
d_gene: NA; abundance: NA; v_gene: TRBV21-1; j_gene: TRBJ2-3; CDR3aa: CASSKGAGEVAGEMDTQYF; CDR3nt: TGTGCCAGCAGCAAAGGGGCAGGGGAGGTAGCGGGAGAAATGGATACGCAGTATTTT
d_gene: TRBD2; abundance: few; v_gene: TRBV7-2; j_gene: TRBJ2-7; CDR3aa: CASSGTSGLYEQYF; CDR3nt: TGTGCCAGCAGCGGGACTAGCGGACTTTACGAGCAGTACTTC